Reported below is one T cell receptor (beta chain). What it binds is unknown. Trimming took 0 bases from V and 0 from J, leaving 12 bases between them. CDR3 length equals 16 residues. Germline CDR1 reads MGHRA; CDR2 reads YSYEKL. Presence of unique molecular identifiers characterized the TCR beta cDNA libraries. Each CDR3 protein is one row after TCRdb ran MiXCR on the PCR reads. The sample includes almost 700,000 distinct CDR3 sequences, around 64% of them seen just once. The data stem from a study of post-analysis software for immune sequencing data. Study background: The disease courses covered relapsing-remitting, secondary progressive and progressive-relapsing multiple sclerosis. Study conclusions and caveats: The study found TRBV5-6, TRBV5-1 and TRBV20-1 among a few TRBV segments more frequent in patients than controls. The study found significantly lower normalized Chao1 diversity in multiple sclerosis patients than in controls. Pronounced co-clustering by F measure was evident among identically batched samples.

This receptor was taken from a girl aged 2 to 9 with multiple sclerosis. The sequenced sample was blood. V usage is TRBV4-1 and J usage is TRBJ2-7; D remains unclear. The CDR3 DNA follows: TGCGCCAGCAGCCAAGATTCGGGCTTGAGCTCCTACGAGCAGTACTTC. It translates to CASSQDSGLSSYEQYF.